A selection of T cell receptor beta chains follows, all from one sample in a study of blood T cell repertoires in COVID-19. The protocol was immunoSEQ multiplex PCR, while the TCRdb copy is restricted to in-frame clones and leaves out a portion. The sample yields tens of thousands of clones, roughly four fifths seen once. What was sequenced was peripheral blood. The source of these receptors is a woman older than 75 with acute or convalescent COVID-19. CDR3s include the opening cysteine and the closing phenylalanine or tryptophan. A D gene is named only where the DNA matches it firmly. Not all rows give a size; the values are once, few, many and, for expanded clones, a class.

TGTGCCAGCAGTATAGGGGCCAACACCGGGGAGCTGTTTTTT,CASSIGANTGELFF,TRBJ2-2,NA,NA,TRBV2
TGTGCTAGTGGGAGGTCTGGGGCCAACGTCCTGACTTTC,CASGRSGANVLTF,TRBJ2-6,NA,NA,TRBV12-5
TGTGCCAGCAGCCCAGCGGGGGGAGAGACCCAGTACTTC,CASSPAGGETQYF,TRBJ2-5,NA,TRBD2,TRBV9
TGCGCCAGCAGGAGGGATTTCGCCGGGGAGCTGTTTTTT,CASRRDFAGELFF,TRBJ2-2,NA,NA,TRBV10-2
TGCGCCAGCAGCTTGACAGGGTCGGGGTACGAGCAGTACTTC,CASSLTGSGYEQYF,TRBJ2-7,few,NA,TRBV5-1
TGTGCCAGCAGTTTAGGCATGAACACTGAAGCTTTCTTT,CASSLGMNTEAFF,TRBJ1-1,NA,NA,TRBV27
TGCGCCAGCAGCTTGGGGAGGAACAATGAGCAGTTCTTC,CASSLGRNNEQFF,TRBJ2-1,NA,NA,TRBV5-1
TGTGCCAGCAGCTTAGACCAGGTGGTTAATGAGCAGTTCTTC,CASSLDQVVNEQFF,TRBJ2-1,NA,NA,TRBV7-2
TGTGCCAGCAGCCTCCGGGGAGGGGGTCAAGAGACCCAGTACTTC,CASSLRGGGQETQYF,TRBJ2-5,NA,NA,TRBV3-1/TRBV3-2
TGTGCCAGTAGATCAGGGACTAGGGCCATTGGGGCCGGGGAGCTGTTTTTT,CASRSGTRAIGAGELFF,TRBJ2-2,few,TRBD2,TRBV19
TGTGCCACCAGTTTGGGGGGAACTGGGGCCAACGTCCTGACTTTC,CATSLGGTGANVLTF,TRBJ2-6,few,NA,TRBV24-1
TGTGCCAGCAATTTGGAGAGGGGGACCGTCGGGGAGCTGTTTTTT,CASNLERGTVGELFF,TRBJ2-2,NA,NA,TRBV11-2
TGTGCCAGCAGCCCCGGGACTAGCGGGTACAATGAGCAGTTCTTC,CASSPGTSGYNEQFF,TRBJ2-1,NA,TRBD2,TRBV5-4
TGTGCCAGCTCACCGGTTGCGACTGAAGCTTTCTTT,CASSPVATEAFF,TRBJ1-1,NA,NA,TRBV18
TGTGCCAGCAGAAATGACAGGGTCCGGGTTGAGCAGTTCTTC,CASRNDRVRVEQFF,TRBJ2-1,NA,TRBD1,TRBV6-5
TGTGCCAGCAGAGGAGGATGGCACACAAGAGAAGAGACCCAGTACTTC,CASRGGWHTREETQYF,TRBJ2-5,NA,NA,TRBV7-2
TGTGCCAGCAGCTTAGGGTCGGGGGATTCACCCCTCCACTTT,CASSLGSGDSPLHF,TRBJ1-6,NA,NA,TRBV13
TGCGCCAGCAGGGGACAGTTCACAGATACGCAGTATTTT,CASRGQFTDTQYF,TRBJ2-3,NA,TRBD1,TRBV5-1
TGTGCCAGCAGCTTAGATGGTAGAGGGTGGACTTTCTTT,CASSLDGRGWTFF,TRBJ1-1,NA,NA,TRBV11-2
TGTGCCAGCAGCCGAAGGACTAGCGGGGGGGCATCGGACACCGGGGAGCTGTTTTTT,CASSRRTSGGASDTGELFF,TRBJ2-2,NA,TRBD2,TRBV5-4
TGCGCCAGCAGTGAGGGCCAGTTGCATACAGATACGCAGTATTTT,CASSEGQLHTDTQYF,TRBJ2-3,NA,NA,TRBV10-1
TGTGCCAGCAGTCCCGGGACACGGAACACTGAAGCTTTCTTT,CASSPGTRNTEAFF,TRBJ1-1,NA,NA,TRBV2
TGTGCCAGCAGTTACTACGGGGGGGAGGACGAAAAACTGTTTTTT,CASSYYGGEDEKLFF,TRBJ1-4,NA,NA,TRBV6-5
TGTGCCAGTAGTATAACCGGGACTAGCGTGGAGACCCAGTACTTC,CASSITGTSVETQYF,TRBJ2-5,NA,TRBD2,TRBV19
TGTGCCAGCCTCCGGGACAGGGGGACCGGGGAGCTGTTTTTT,CASLRDRGTGELFF,TRBJ2-2,NA,TRBD1,TRBV6-5
TGTGCCAGCAGCTCGGGACTAGCGGGGTTCACAGATACGCAGTATTTT,CASSSGLAGFTDTQYF,TRBJ2-3,NA,TRBD2,TRBV7-9
TGTGCCAGCAGCGCCGGGGCGGGAAGAGAGACCCAGTACTTC,CASSAGAGRETQYF,TRBJ2-5,NA,NA,TRBV9
TGTGCCAGCAGCTTAGATCCAGGGGGATTGAAATCCTACGAGCAGTACTTC,CASSLDPGGLKSYEQYF,TRBJ2-7,NA,TRBD1,TRBV7-9
TGTGCCAGCAGCCAAGACATAGCTAACTATGGCTACACCTTC,CASSQDIANYGYTF,TRBJ1-2,NA,NA,TRBV3-1/TRBV3-2
TGTGCCAGCAGTTTATCCGGACGGGGAGAAGAGACCCAGTACTTC,CASSLSGRGEETQYF,TRBJ2-5,NA,NA,TRBV28
TGTGCCAGCGGGGGAGAGTTAAGGGAAAAACTGTTTTTT,CASGGELREKLFF,TRBJ1-4,few,NA,TRBV19
TGTGCCAGCAGCCCCCCAGGGTTCGACACTGAAGCTTTCTTT,CASSPPGFDTEAFF,TRBJ1-1,NA,NA,TRBV5-4
TGTGCCAGCAGCAAGGGACAGGGGGCCATAGAGACCCAGTACTTC,CASSKGQGAIETQYF,TRBJ2-5,NA,TRBD1,TRBV2
TGTGCCAGCAGCAACGGACAGGGGGCCTCTGAAGCTTTCTTT,CASSNGQGASEAFF,TRBJ1-1,NA,TRBD1,TRBV11-3
TGTGCCAGCAGCCAGTCGGGACTAGCGGGAGGGCCCCTAAGAAATGAGCAGTTCTTC,CASSQSGLAGGPLRNEQFF,TRBJ2-1,NA,TRBD2,TRBV3-1/TRBV3-2
TGTGCCAGCAGCTTCGATTCGACTGTCCGCTCCTACAATGAGCAGTTCTTC,CASSFDSTVRSYNEQFF,TRBJ2-1,NA,NA,TRBV11-2
TGCGCCAGCAGTCCTAATTCAGGATATGAAGCTTTCTTT,CASSPNSGYEAFF,TRBJ1-1,NA,NA,TRBV10-2
TGTGCCAGTAGCCAGCGATTCAAAATTAATGAGCAGTTCTTC,CASSQRFKINEQFF,TRBJ2-1,few,NA,TRBV19
TGTGCCAGCAGCTCCATAGCCCGACGGACCGGGGAGCTGTTTTTT,CASSSIARRTGELFF,TRBJ2-2,NA,NA,TRBV7-2
TGTGCCAGCAGCGTAGGCCCAGGAAGCACTGAAGCTTTCTTT,CASSVGPGSTEAFF,TRBJ1-1,few,NA,TRBV9
TGTGCCAGCAGTTTCGGGGGGATGGCTGAAGCTTTCTTT,CASSFGGMAEAFF,TRBJ1-1,NA,NA,TRBV6-5
TGTGCCAGTAGTCACCGGGACAGCGACTATGGCTACACCTTC,CASSHRDSDYGYTF,TRBJ1-2,NA,TRBD1,TRBV19
TGTGCCAGCAACCTTAAGGGGCTGGGGAAACTGTTTTTT,CASNLKGLGKLFF,TRBJ1-4,NA,NA,TRBV13
TGCGCCAGCAGCTCGTCGCAAGGGGCGCATGATACGCAGTATTTT,CASSSSQGAHDTQYF,TRBJ2-3,NA,NA,TRBV5-1
TGTGCCAGCAGACAGGGTAGACGGGAAAAACTGTTTTTT,CASRQGRREKLFF,TRBJ1-4,NA,NA,TRBV27
TGCAGCGTTGAATCCGGGACAGGGGTTGGCTACACCTTC,CSVESGTGVGYTF,TRBJ1-2,NA,TRBD1,TRBV29-1
TGTGCCAGCAGCTTAAAGACAGGGGTTGGAAACACCATATATTTT,CASSLKTGVGNTIYF,TRBJ1-3,NA,TRBD1,TRBV5-4
TGTGCCAGCACCGGACTAGCGGGAGTTAATGAGCAGTTCTTC,CASTGLAGVNEQFF,TRBJ2-1,once,TRBD2,TRBV2
TGTGCCAGCAGTCCCCGGGGGAACACTGAAGCTTTCTTT,CASSPRGNTEAFF,TRBJ1-1,NA,NA,TRBV12-3/TRBV12-4
TGTGCCAGCAGTTTTCAACAGGGTCTCTATGGCTACACCTTC,CASSFQQGLYGYTF,TRBJ1-2,NA,NA,TRBV28
TGTGCCAGCAGTTACTCTTTGGCGGCCGATTACAATGAGCAGTTCTTC,CASSYSLAADYNEQFF,TRBJ2-1,once,NA,TRBV6-2/TRBV6-3
TGTGCCAGCAGTGAACGGGGGACTAGGTACGAGCAGTACTTC,CASSERGTRYEQYF,TRBJ2-7,NA,TRBD2,TRBV25-1
TGTGCCAGCAGCCGGGACAGGGTTTCGGGGGGCACTGAAGCTTTCTTT,CASSRDRVSGGTEAFF,TRBJ1-1,NA,TRBD1,TRBV6-2/TRBV6-3
TGCGCCAGCAGCCCCGGGACAGTCATGGAGACCCAGTACTTC,CASSPGTVMETQYF,TRBJ2-5,NA,TRBD1,TRBV5-1
TGTGCCAGCAGCTTAATTCCTAGCGGGAGGGGCAACTACAATGAGCAGTTCTTC,CASSLIPSGRGNYNEQFF,TRBJ2-1,NA,TRBD2,TRBV7-9
TGTGCCAGCAGTGTAGAGGTTAGCGGGAGCTCCTACAATGAGCAGTTCTTC,CASSVEVSGSSYNEQFF,TRBJ2-1,NA,TRBD2,TRBV7-2
TGTGCCAGCAGCGCTAGTGTGGCCGGGGAGCTGTTTTTT,CASSASVAGELFF,TRBJ2-2,NA,NA,TRBV3-1/TRBV3-2
TGTGCCATCAGTGAGTCGGGACAGGGTAAGCCCCAGCATTTT,CAISESGQGKPQHF,TRBJ1-5,few,TRBD1,TRBV10-3
TGTGCCAGTAGTATAGAGGGACTAGCGGGAGCTGAGCAGTTCTTC,CASSIEGLAGAEQFF,TRBJ2-1,NA,TRBD2,TRBV19
TGTGCCAGTAGTATTCGTCGAACGGGGGGCACCGGGGAGCTGTTTTTT,CASSIRRTGGTGELFF,TRBJ2-2,few,TRBD2,TRBV19